Described below is a single TCR beta chain sequence and its context. The data were taken from a study of blood T cell repertoires in COVID-19. Original analysis: The assay estimated nucleated cells by amplifying reference gene primers. Generated by immunoSEQ multiplex PCR, the TCRdb table keeps only in-frame clones and is missing some. V, J and clone size reflect that table, while D and trimming were determined from the DNA. There are 350,000 to 450,000 clones in the sample; more than 70% occur only once, and 1.4% to 1.5% lies in the top ten. Exposed enrollees had met someone with a PCR-confirmed or clinician-diagnosed COVID-19 case at some point within the 2 weeks before study entry. Sequencing used PBMCs or T cells enriched from blood (not recorded which). The sequence came from a woman aged 18-29 years who had been exposed to COVID-19.

The chain's CDR3 is CASRVAAGVQYF. The CDR3 DNA follows: TGTGCCAGTAGGGTGGCGGCGGGAGTGCAGTATTTT. The chain recombines TRBV19 with TRBJ2-3, with 7 bases matching TRBD2. V shed 6 bases, J shed 11 bases, and the junction held 8 bases outside the gene matches. This CDR3 region has 12 residues. CDR1 is LNHDA and CDR2 is SQIVND in the germline V gene (reference sequence).